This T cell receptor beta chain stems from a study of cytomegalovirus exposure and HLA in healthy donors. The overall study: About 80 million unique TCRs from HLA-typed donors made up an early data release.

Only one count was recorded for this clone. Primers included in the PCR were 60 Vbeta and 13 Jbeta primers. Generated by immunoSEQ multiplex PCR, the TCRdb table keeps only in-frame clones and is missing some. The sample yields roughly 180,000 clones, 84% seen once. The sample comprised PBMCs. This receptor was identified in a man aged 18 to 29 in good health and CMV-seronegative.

In DNA, the CDR3 is TGTGCCAGCTCACCACGAAGGGGGCAGGGATGGACTGAAGCTTTCTTT. This sequence encodes CASSPRRGQGWTEAFF. The rearrangement links TRBV18 to TRBJ1-1; 7 bases fit TRBD1. There are 16 residues in the CDR3. Germline V gives CDR1 KGHSH, CDR2 LQKENI. J gave up 5 bases and V 1 base, and 10 bases lay outside the gene matches.